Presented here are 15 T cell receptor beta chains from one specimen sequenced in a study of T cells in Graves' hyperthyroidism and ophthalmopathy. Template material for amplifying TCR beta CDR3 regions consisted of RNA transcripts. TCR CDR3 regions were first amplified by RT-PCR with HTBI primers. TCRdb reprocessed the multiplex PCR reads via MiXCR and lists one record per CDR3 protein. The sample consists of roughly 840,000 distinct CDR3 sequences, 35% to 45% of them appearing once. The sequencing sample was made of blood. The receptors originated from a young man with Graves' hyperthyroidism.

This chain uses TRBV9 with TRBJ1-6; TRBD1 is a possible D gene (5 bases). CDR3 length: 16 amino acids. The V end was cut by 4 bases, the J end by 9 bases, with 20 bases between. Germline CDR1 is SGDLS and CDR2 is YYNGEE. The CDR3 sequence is CASSQELPGLTSPLHF. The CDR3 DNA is TGTGCCAGCAGCCAAGAGTTACCAGGGCTGACTTCACCCCTCCACTTT.

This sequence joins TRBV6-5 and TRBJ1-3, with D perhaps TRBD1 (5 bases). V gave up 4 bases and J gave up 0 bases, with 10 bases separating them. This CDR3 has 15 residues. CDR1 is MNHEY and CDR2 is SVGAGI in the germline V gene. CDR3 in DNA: TGTGCCAGCAGTTGGGACCCGAGCTCTGGAAACACCATATATTTT. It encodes CASSWDPSSGNTIYF.

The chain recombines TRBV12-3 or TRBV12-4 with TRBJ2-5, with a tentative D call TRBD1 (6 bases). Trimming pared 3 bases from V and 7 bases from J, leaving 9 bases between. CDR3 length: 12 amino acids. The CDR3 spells CASSFATGTQYF. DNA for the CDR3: TGTGCCAGCAGTTTCGCGACAGGGACCCAGTACTTC.

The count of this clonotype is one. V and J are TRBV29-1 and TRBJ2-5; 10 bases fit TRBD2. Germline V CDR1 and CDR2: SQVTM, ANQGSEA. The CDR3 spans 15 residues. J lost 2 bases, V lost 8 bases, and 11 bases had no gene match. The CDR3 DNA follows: TGCAGCTTAGGGGGCCGAGCGGGGGGGCAAGAGACCCAGTACTTC. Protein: CSLGGRAGGQETQYF.

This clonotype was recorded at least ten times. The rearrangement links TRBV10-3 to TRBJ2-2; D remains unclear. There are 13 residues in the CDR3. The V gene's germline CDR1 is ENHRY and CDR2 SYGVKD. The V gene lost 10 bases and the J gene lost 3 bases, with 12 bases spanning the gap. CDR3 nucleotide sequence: TGTGCCACGAGCAGCGCGGACACCGGGGAGCTGTTTTTT. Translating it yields CATSSADTGELFF.

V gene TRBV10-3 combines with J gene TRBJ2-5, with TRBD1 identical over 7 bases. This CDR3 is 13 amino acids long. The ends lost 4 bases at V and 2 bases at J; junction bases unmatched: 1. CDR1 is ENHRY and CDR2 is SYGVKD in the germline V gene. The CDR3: CAISAGQQETQYF. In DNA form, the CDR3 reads TGTGCCATCAGTGCGGGACAGCAAGAGACCCAGTACTTC.

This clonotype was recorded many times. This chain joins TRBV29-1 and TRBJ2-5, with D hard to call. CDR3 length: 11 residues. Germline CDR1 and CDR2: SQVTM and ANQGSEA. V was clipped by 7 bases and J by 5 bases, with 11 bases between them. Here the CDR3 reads CSAVVRETQYF. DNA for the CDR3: TGCAGCGCTGTGGTGAGGGAGACCCAGTACTTC.

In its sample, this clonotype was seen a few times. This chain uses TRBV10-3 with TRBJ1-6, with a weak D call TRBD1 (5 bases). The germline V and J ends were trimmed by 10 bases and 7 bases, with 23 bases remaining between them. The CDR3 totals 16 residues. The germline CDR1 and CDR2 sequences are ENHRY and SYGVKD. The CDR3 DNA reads TGTGCCAGCAGCCCGACAGATGCGGATACCAATTCACCCCTCCACTTT. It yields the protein CASSPTDADTNSPLHF.

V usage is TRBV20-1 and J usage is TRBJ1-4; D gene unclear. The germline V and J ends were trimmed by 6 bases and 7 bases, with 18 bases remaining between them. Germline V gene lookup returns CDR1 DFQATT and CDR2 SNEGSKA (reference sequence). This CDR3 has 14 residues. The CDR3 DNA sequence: TGCAGTGCCAACCTTGGAGGAAGGGCTGAAAAACTGTTTTTT. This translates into CSANLGGRAEKLFF.

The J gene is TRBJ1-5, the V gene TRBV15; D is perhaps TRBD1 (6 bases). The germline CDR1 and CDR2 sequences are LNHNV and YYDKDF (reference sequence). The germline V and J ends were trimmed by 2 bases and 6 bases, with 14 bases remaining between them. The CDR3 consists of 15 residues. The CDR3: CATSRNTGAAQPQHF. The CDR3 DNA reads TGTGCCACCAGCAGAAATACGGGGGCGGCTCAGCCCCAGCATTTT.

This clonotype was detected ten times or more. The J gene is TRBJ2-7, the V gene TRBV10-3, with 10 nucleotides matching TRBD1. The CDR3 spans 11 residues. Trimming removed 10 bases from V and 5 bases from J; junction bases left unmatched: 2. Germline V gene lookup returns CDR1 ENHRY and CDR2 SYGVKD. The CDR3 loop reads CATGTGDEQYF. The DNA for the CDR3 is TGTGCCACCGGGACAGGGGACGAGCAGTACTTC.

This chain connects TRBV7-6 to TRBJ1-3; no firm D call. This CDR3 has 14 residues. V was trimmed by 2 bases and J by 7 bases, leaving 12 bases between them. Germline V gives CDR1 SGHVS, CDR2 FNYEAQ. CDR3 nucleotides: TGTGCCAGCAGCTTAAGAATGGGGAAGAACACCATATATTTT. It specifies CASSLRMGKNTIYF.

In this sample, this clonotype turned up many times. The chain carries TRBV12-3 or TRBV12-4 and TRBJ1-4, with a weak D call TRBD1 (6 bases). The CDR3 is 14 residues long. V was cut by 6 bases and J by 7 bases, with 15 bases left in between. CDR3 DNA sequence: TGTGCCAGCAGCATACAGGGAGGCATTGAAAAACTGTTTTTT. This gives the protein CASSIQGGIEKLFF.

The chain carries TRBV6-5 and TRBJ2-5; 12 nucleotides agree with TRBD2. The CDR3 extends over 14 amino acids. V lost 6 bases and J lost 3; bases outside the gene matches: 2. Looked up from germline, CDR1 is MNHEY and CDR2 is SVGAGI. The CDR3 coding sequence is TGTGCCAGCAGGCGGACTAGCGGGGAAGAGACCCAGTACTTC. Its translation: CASRRTSGEETQYF.

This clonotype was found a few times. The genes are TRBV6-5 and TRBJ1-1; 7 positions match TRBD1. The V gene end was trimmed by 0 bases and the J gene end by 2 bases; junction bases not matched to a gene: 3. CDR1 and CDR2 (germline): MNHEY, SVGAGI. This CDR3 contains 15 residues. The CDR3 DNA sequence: TGTGCCAGCAGTTACTCGGGACAGCGTAACACTGAAGCTTTCTTT. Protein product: CASSYSGQRNTEAFF.